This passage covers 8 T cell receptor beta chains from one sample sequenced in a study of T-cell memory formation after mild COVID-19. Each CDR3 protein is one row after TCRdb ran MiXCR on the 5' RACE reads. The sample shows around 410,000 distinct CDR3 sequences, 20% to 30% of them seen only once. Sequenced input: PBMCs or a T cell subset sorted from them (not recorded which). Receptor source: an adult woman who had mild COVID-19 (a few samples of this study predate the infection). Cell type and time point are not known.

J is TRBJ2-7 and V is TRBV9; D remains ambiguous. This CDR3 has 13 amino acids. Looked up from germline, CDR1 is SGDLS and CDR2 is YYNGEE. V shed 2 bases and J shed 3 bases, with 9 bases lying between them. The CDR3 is CASSVKDGYEQYF. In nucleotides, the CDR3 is TGTGCCAGCAGCGTCAAAGACGGCTACGAGCAGTACTTC.

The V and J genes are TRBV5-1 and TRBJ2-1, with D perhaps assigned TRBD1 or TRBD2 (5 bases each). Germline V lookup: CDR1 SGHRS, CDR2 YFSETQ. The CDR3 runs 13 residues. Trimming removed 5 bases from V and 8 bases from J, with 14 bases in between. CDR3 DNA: TGCGCCAGCAGAAGGGGAGAGGTTTATGAGCAGTTCTTC. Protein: CASRRGEVYEQFF.

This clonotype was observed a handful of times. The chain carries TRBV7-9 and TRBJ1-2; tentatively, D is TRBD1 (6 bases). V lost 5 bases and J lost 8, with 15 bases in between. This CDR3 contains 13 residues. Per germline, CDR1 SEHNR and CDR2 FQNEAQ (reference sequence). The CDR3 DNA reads TGTGCCAGCAGCCTCGGACAGTTTATAGGCTACACCTTC. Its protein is CASSLGQFIGYTF.

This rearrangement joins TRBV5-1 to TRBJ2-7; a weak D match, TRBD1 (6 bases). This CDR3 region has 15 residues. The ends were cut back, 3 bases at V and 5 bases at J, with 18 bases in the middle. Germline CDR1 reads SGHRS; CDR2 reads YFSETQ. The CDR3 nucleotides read TGCGCCAGCAGCTACAGGGCAGGGAAATCCAACGAGCAGTACTTC. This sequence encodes CASSYRAGKSNEQYF.

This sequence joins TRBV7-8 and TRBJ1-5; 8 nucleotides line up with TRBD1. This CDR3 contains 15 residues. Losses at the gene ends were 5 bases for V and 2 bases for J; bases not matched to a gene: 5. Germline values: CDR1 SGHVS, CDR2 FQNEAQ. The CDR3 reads CASSASTGGNQPQHF. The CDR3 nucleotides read TGTGCCAGCAGCGCGTCGACAGGGGGCAATCAGCCCCAGCATTTT.

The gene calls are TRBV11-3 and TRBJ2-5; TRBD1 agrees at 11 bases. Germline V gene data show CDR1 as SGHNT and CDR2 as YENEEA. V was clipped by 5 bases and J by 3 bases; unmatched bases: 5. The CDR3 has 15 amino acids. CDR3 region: CASSTGTGGEETQYF. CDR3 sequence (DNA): TGTGCCAGCAGCACAGGGACAGGGGGGGAAGAGACCCAGTACTTC. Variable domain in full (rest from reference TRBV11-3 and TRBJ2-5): EAGVVQSPRYKIIEKKQPVAFWCNPISGHNTLYWYLQNLGQGPELLIRYENEEAVDDSQLPKDRFSAERLKGVDSTLKIQPAELGDSAVYLCASSTGTGGEETQYFGPGTRLLVL.

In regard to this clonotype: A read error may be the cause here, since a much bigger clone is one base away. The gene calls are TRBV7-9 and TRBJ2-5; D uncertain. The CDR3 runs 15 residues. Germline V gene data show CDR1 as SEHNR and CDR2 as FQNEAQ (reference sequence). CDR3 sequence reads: CASSLAVGSQENQYF. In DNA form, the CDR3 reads TGTGCCAGCAGCTTAGCGGTCGGCAGCCAAGAGAACCAGTACTTC. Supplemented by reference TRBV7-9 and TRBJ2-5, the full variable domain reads DTGVSQNPRHKITKRGQNVTFRCDPISEHNRLYWYRQTLGQGPEFLTYFQNEAQLEKSRLLSDRFSAERPKGSFSTLEIQRTEQGDSAMYLCASSLAVGSQENQYFGPGTRLLVL.

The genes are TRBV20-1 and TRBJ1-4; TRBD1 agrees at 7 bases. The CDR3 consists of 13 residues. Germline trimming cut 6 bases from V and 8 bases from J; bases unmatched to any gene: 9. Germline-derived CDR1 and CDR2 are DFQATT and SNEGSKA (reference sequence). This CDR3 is CSAREGGREKLFF. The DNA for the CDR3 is TGCAGTGCCAGGGAAGGGGGCAGAGAAAAACTGTTTTTT.